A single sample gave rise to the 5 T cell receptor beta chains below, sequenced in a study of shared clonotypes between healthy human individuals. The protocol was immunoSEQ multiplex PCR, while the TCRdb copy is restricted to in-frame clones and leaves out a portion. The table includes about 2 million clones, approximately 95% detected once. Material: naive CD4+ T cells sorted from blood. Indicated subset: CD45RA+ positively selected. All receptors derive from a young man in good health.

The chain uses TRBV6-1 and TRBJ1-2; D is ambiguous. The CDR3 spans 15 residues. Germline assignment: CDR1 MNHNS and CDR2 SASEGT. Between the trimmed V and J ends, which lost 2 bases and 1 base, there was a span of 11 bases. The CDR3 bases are TGTGCCAGCAGTGAATATCGCCGCTTTAACTATGGCTACACCTTC. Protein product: CASSEYRRFNYGYTF.

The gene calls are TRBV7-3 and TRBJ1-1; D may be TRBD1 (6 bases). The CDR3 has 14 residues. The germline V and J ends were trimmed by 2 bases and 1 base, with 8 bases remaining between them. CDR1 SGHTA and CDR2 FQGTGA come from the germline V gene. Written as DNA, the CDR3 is TGTGCCAGCAGCTTACGGGACAAGAACACTGAAGCTTTCTTT. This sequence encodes CASSLRDKNTEAFF.

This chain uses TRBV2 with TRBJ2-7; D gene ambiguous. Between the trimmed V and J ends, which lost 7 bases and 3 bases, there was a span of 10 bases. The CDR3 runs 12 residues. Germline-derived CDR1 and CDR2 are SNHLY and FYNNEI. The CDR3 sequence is CASKKGDYEQYF. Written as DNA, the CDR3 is TGTGCCAGCAAAAAGGGCGACTACGAGCAGTACTTC.

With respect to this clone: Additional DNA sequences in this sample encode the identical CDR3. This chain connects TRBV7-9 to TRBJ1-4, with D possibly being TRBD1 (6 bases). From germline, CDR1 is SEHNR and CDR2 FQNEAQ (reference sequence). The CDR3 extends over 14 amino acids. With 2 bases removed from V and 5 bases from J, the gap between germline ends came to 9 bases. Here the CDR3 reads CASSLRTENEKLFF. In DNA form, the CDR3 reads TGTGCCAGCAGCTTACGGACAGAGAATGAAAAACTGTTTTTT.

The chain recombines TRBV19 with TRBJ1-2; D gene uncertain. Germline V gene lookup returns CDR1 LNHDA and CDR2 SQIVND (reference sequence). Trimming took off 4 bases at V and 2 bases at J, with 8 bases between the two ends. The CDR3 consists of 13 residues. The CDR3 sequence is CASSRGFNYGYTF. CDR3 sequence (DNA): TGTGCCAGTAGTAGAGGGTTCAACTATGGCTACACCTTC.